This T cell receptor beta chain stems from a study of cytomegalovirus exposure and HLA in healthy donors. With 4 bases clipped from V and 4 bases from J, the junction kept 3 bases outside the gene matches. The CDR3 loop spans 15 amino acids. Per the germline V gene, CDR1 is LNHDA and CDR2 is SQIVND (reference sequence). PCR involved 60 Vbeta and 13 Jbeta primers. The assay was immunoSEQ multiplex PCR, and TCRdb's table has in-frame clones only and misses some. Of a few hundred thousand clones listed, approximately 81% are singletons. As concerns this clone: The target antigen is unknown.

Findings and caveats of the study: The listing of 160 or so TCR beta chains classed them as cytomegalovirus-associated. There were a few CMV-associated chains whose specificity for CMV antigens was confirmed in vitro.

This sequence was found in a man aged 30 to 45 in good health and CMV-seronegative. Input material: PBMCs. V is TRBV19 and J is TRBJ2-3, with 12 bases fitting TRBD2. CDR3 DNA: TGTGCCAGTAGTACCGCTAGCGGGGGGGCAGATACGCAGTATTTT. Residues: CASSTASGGADTQYF.